These 24 T cell receptor beta chains came from one sample sequenced in a study of blood T cell repertoires in COVID-19. Generated by immunoSEQ multiplex PCR, the TCRdb table keeps only in-frame clones and is missing some. There are 150,000 to 200,000 clones in the sample; around nine tenths occur only once, and just over 2.5% lies in the top ten. Material: peripheral blood. The origin of the receptors is a woman of 80 years or more with COVID-19, enrolled during active disease.

Only a few counts were recorded for this clone. The rearrangement links TRBV28 to TRBJ2-5; tentative D call: TRBD2 (5 bases). Germline loops: CDR1 MDHEN, CDR2 SYDVKM. CDR3 length: 14 residues. V lost 1 base to trimming and J lost 5 bases, with 11 bases between them. The CDR3 nucleotides read TGTGCCAGCAGTTTATTGAGGGCGGCTGAGACCCAGTACTTC. The encoded protein is CASSLLRAAETQYF.

This clone is a singleton in its sample. The chain joins TRBV12-1 to TRBJ2-7; the table's D call TRBD2 went unverified against the DNA. TRBV12-1 represents a pseudogene. The CDR3 consists of 16 residues. CDR3 coding DNA: TGTGCCAGCAGCTCCCGACCGAGCGCCCGCTCCTACGAGCAGTACTTC. Its protein is CASSSRPSARSYEQYF.

The V gene is TRBV28, the J gene TRBJ1-5; TRBD1 agrees at 11 bases. V was pared by 6 bases and J by 0 bases, with 10 bases of the junction left unmatched. CDR3 length: 18 amino acids. From germline, CDR1 is MDHEN and CDR2 SYDVKM. DNA of the CDR3: TGTGCCAGCAGCGCCCGGACAGGGGGCCTATATAGCAATCAGCCCCAGCATTTT. Translating it yields CASSARTGGLYSNQPQHF.

The rearrangement uses TRBV19 and TRBJ2-3; D might be TRBD2 (5 bases). V lost 3 bases to trimming and J lost 1 base, with 11 bases between them. Germline assignment: CDR1 LNHDA and CDR2 SQIVND (reference sequence). This CDR3 contains 15 residues. The CDR3 nucleotides are TGTGCCAGTAGTATCGGCGGGTCGGGCACAGATACGCAGTATTTT. This translates into CASSIGGSGTDTQYF.

This clone was observed a single time. The CDR3 loop is CASTPGATNEKLFF. The DNA for the CDR3 is TGTGCCAGCACCCCGGGGGCAACTAATGAAAAACTGTTTTTT. V usage is TRBV28 and J usage is TRBJ1-4, with a weak D call TRBD1 (5 bases). V lost 7 bases and J 0 bases, leaving 9 bases between the germline ends. The germline V gene has CDR1 MDHEN and CDR2 SYDVKM. The CDR3 runs 14 residues.

The rearrangement uses TRBV6-5 and TRBJ1-2, with 7 bases fitting TRBD1. There are 13 residues in the CDR3. Germline V CDR1 and CDR2: MNHEY, SVGAGI. J lost 2 bases, V lost 8 bases, and 5 bases had no gene match. In nucleotides, the CDR3 is TGTGCCAGCCGTAAACAGGGGAACTATGGCTACACCTTC. This sequence encodes CASRKQGNYGYTF.

The chain combines TRBV4-3 with TRBJ1-1; D is uncertain. This CDR3 region has 13 residues. V was cut by 4 bases and J by 1 base, with 7 bases left in between. CDR1 and CDR2 (germline): LGHNA, YSLEER. The CDR3 DNA sequence: TGCGCCAGCAGCCGACAAGAGAACACTGAAGCTTTCTTT. Translation gives CASSRQENTEAFF.

The rearrangement joins TRBV6-2 or TRBV6-3 to TRBJ2-7; 7 nucleotides agree with TRBD1. This CDR3 spans 13 amino acids. V dropped 6 bases and J dropped 3; count of bases not matched to a gene: 5. CDR1 and CDR2 (germline): MNHEY, SVGEGT. The CDR3: CASSRTGDYEQYF. In DNA form, the CDR3 reads TGTGCCAGCAGCCGGACAGGAGACTACGAGCAGTACTTC.

J is TRBJ1-2 and V is TRBV7-9; the D gene is possibly TRBD1 (6 bases). Trimming took off 5 bases at V and 3 bases at J, with 13 bases between the two ends. Germline V gives CDR1 SEHNR, CDR2 FQNEAQ (reference sequence). The CDR3 extends over 14 amino acids. CDR3: CASSKGAGDYGYTF. The CDR3 nucleotides are TGTGCCAGCAGCAAAGGGGCAGGGGACTATGGCTACACCTTC.

The chain joins TRBV9 to TRBJ1-2, with 10 bases aligning to TRBD1. Germline V lookup: CDR1 SGDLS, CDR2 YYNGEE. V dropped 0 bases and J dropped 8; count of bases not matched to a gene: 4. The CDR3 runs 14 residues. The CDR3 bases are TGTGCCAGCAGCGTAGTTGGGACAGGGGTAGGCTACACCTTC. It encodes CASSVVGTGVGYTF.

This chain connects TRBV5-1 to TRBJ2-2, with D possibly TRBD1 on 6 matching bases. Trimming left V 4 bases short and J 4 bases short, with 17 bases between. Per the germline V gene, CDR1 is SGHRS and CDR2 is YFSETQ. The CDR3 is 16 residues long. The CDR3 coding sequence is TGCGCCAGCAGCCCAAAGACAGGACCTTCCACCGGGGAGCTGTTTTTT. Translated: CASSPKTGPSTGELFF.

This chain joins TRBV3-1 (or the pseudogene TRBV3-2) and TRBJ2-2; 8 nucleotides align to TRBD2. This CDR3 has 19 amino acids. The germline V gene encodes CDR1 LGHDT and CDR2 YNNKEL (reference sequence). Losses at the gene ends were 0 bases for V and 0 bases for J; bases not matched to a gene: 9. Here the CDR3 DNA reads TGTGCCAGCAGCCAAGAGATCGCGGGAGGCCAAGCGAACACCGGGGAGCTGTTTTTT. Translated: CASSQEIAGGQANTGELFF.

The chain carries TRBV28 and TRBJ1-5; D is undetermined. This CDR3 has 15 residues. In germline, CDR1 is MDHEN, CDR2 SYDVKM. Trimming shortened V by 0 bases and J by 3 bases, and 9 bases separated the two germline ends. Here the CDR3 DNA reads TGTGCCAGCAGTTTATGGCAGACTAACAATCAGCCCCAGCATTTT. It codes for CASSLWQTNNQPQHF.

A remark on this clone: One end of the junction fails to match germline, which may point to a read error. The chain couples TRBV7-7 to TRBJ2-2; TRBD1 matches at 7 bases. Germline V gives CDR1 SSHAT, CDR2 FNYEAQ (reference sequence). The CDR3 runs to 16 residues. The CDR3 sequence is CASSRDRGVNTGELFF. In DNA, the CDR3 is TGTGCTAGCAGCCGGGACAGAGGTGTAAACACCGGGGAGCTGTTTTTT.

The chain recombines TRBV7-9 with TRBJ1-2, with 9 bases matching TRBD1. This CDR3 spans 16 amino acids. J was trimmed by 7 bases and V by 5 bases; bases with no gene match: 14. Per germline, CDR1 SEHNR and CDR2 FQNEAQ (reference sequence). CDR3 DNA sequence: TGTGCCAGCAGCGCATCACCGGGACAGGGCTCTTCTGGCTACACCTTC. Its protein product is CASSASPGQGSSGYTF.

This chain uses TRBV5-1 with TRBJ2-1; no definite D call. V was cut by 3 bases and J by 3 bases, with 13 bases left in between. Germline V gives CDR1 SGHRS, CDR2 YFSETQ. This CDR3 has 15 residues. CDR3: CASSSTLDGYNEQFF. CDR3 DNA sequence: TGCGCCAGCAGCTCGACTCTAGACGGCTACAATGAGCAGTTCTTC.

V gene TRBV7-3 combines with J gene TRBJ2-2, with 7 bases identical to TRBD1. The CDR3 is made up of 14 amino acids. V shed 4 bases and J 6 bases; nucleotides not matched to a gene: 5. Germline lookup yields CDR1 SGHTA and CDR2 FQGTGA. CDR3 residues: CASSSQGTPGELFF. CDR3 nucleotide sequence: TGTGCCAGCAGCTCACAGGGGACCCCCGGGGAGCTGTTTTTT.

This clone was seen just once. The chain uses TRBV9 and TRBJ1-5, with TRBD1 as a possible D gene (5 bases). V was cut by 0 bases and J by 11 bases, with 18 bases left in between. Germline CDR1 is SGDLS and CDR2 is YYNGEE. The CDR3 runs to 15 residues. CDR3 sequence (DNA): TGTGCCAGCAGCGTAGGAACCGGTTTGGGGGGGGCCCAGCATTTT. This codes for CASSVGTGLGGAQHF.

The chain is built from TRBV27 and TRBJ1-5; 7 bases are shared with TRBD1. Germline V lookup: CDR1 MNHEY, CDR2 SMNVEV (reference sequence). The CDR3 totals 13 residues. V shed 5 bases, J shed 6 bases, and the junction held 4 bases outside the gene matches. CDR3 amino acids: CASSRDSFQPQHF. The CDR3 bases are TGTGCCAGCAGTCGGGACAGTTTTCAGCCCCAGCATTTT.

The count of this clone is one. V usage is TRBV5-6 and J usage is TRBJ2-3; 8 bases are shared with TRBD1. The length of the CDR3 is 17 residues. The V gene end was trimmed by 2 bases and the J gene end by 1 base; junction bases not matched to a gene: 9. The germline gives CDR1 SGHDT, CDR2 YYEEEE. The CDR3 DNA reads as TGTGCCAGCAGCTTACAGAAACAGGGGGTAGGCACAGATACGCAGTATTTT. It is translated as CASSLQKQGVGTDTQYF.

This clone was detected a few times. The chain links TRBV5-1 to TRBJ2-7; the D is unclear. The ends were cut back, 3 bases at V and 4 bases at J, with 5 bases in the middle. This CDR3 is 11 amino acids long. Germline assignment: CDR1 SGHRS and CDR2 YFSETQ. CDR3: CASSSEYEQYF. In DNA form, the CDR3 reads TGCGCCAGCAGCTCGGAGTACGAGCAGTACTTC.

V is TRBV6-2 or TRBV6-3 and J is TRBJ1-3; D is unclear. The V gene lost 3 bases and the J gene lost 1 base, with 7 bases spanning the gap. The CDR3 has 14 residues. Germline loops: CDR1 MNHEY, CDR2 SVGEGT. In DNA form, the CDR3 reads TGTGCCAGCAGTTATGCAGGATCTGGAAACACCATATATTTT. It yields the protein CASSYAGSGNTIYF.

This clone occurred once. The V and J genes are TRBV7-2 and TRBJ2-7; possibly TRBD2 for D (5 bases). The V and J ends lost 0 bases and 7 bases respectively, with 10 bases between them. CDR1 SGHTA and CDR2 FQGNSA come from the germline V gene. This CDR3 contains 13 residues. In nucleotides, the CDR3 is TGTGCCAGCAGCTTAGCGGGAGTGGGGGAGCAGTACTTC. It codes for CASSLAGVGEQYF.

V gene TRBV19 combines with J gene TRBJ2-1; 10 bases fit TRBD2. Germline-derived CDR1 and CDR2 are LNHDA and SQIVND (reference sequence). There are 15 residues in the CDR3. With V trimmed by 6 bases and J by 6 bases, 8 bases remained unmatched. The CDR3: CASSISSGRANEQFF. Written as DNA, the CDR3 is TGTGCCAGTAGCATATCTAGCGGGAGAGCCAATGAGCAGTTCTTC.